This T cell receptor (beta chain) originates from a study of vaccination and CD4 T cells after COVID-19 (dated by TCRdb to the early 2020s). A note on the overall study: Every convalescent patient had a positive nasal swab PCR test for SARS-CoV-2, with mild disease in 8 to 10 patients and severe disease in one. The convalescent cohort comprised six males and four females, including two Hispanic individuals, seven Caucasians, two Asians and one multiracial person. Two doses of either the Pfizer-BioNTech BNT162b2 vaccine (n=8) or the Moderna mRNA-1273 vaccine (n=2) were administered to participants. Post-COVID blood samples were collected from convalescent patients a median of around 100 days after diagnosis, with a range of roughly 35 to 161 days. Post-vaccine blood samples were obtained a median of about 72 days after the second vaccine dose, with a range of 14 to 241 days. The cultures were stimulated with overlapping spike peptide pools from SARS-CoV-2 and from the common cold coronaviruses HCoV-NL63, HCoV-OC43 and HCoV-229E. Control cultures used a CEFX viral epitope pool as positive control, an HIV-1 Nef peptide pool as negative control, or no peptide. The spike-specific CD4+ TCR repertoire was compared before and after mRNA vaccination in around ten COVID-19 convalescent patients and a handful of infection-naive healthy vaccine recipients.

The label giving this sample's treatment or condition can be read as: 10-day PBMC culture with coronavirus spike peptide pools or control peptides (ViraFEST assay). The study used the ViraFEST assay, which expanded antigen-specific T cells with peptide pools and then identified expanded clonotypes by TCR sequencing. Positive SARS-CoV-2 PCR tests in the convalescent patients dated from March to December 2020, before Alpha, Beta and Delta variants emerged in the United States. About 1.8 million PBMCs per well were cultured in IMDM with roughly 5% human AB serum and about 9.2 IU/ml IL-2, plus 10 ug/ml peptide pools. Half of the culture medium was replaced with fresh IL-2-containing medium on days 3 and 7. After approximately 11 days of culture, CD4+ T cells were isolated by negative selection with the EasySep CD4+ T cell isolation kit. PBMCs were separated from whole blood using Ficoll-Paque Plus gradient centrifugation and then either used fresh or cryopreserved at -140C. Each culture condition was generally run in triplicate wells.

The library relied on PCR. TCR sequencing of DNA from cultured CD4+ T cells used the Oncomine TCR Beta short-read assay at the Johns Hopkins FTIC core. Genomic DNA was extracted from the cultured CD4+ T cells with the QIAamp micro DNA kit. Oncomine TCR Beta libraries from cultured CD4+ T cells were pooled with unique dual indexes and sequenced on an Illumina iSeq 100. The study's processing was this. Non-productive sequences were removed, and CDR3s that did not start with C, did not end with F or W, or were shorter than 7 amino acids were discarded. Antigen-specific clonotypes were identified with the MANAFEST web application by comparing peptide-stimulated wells with reference and other culture wells. For a clone to be called positive, the clone needed an FDR below 0.05, an odds ratio above 5, and a productive frequency above 0.1% in at least two of three replicate wells. A clonotype counted as cross-reactive if it showed significant expansion both in the SARS-CoV-2 spike wells and in at least one common cold coronavirus spike condition. Levenshtein distances (stringdist) and unrooted phylogenetic trees (ape) in R version 3.6.1 were used to assess CDR3 homology. TCRdb itself trimmed the public reads at Q25 with fastp, ran MiXCR and retained productive beta chains. Rows with a matching CDR3 protein are joined into one entry that keeps the most common DNA and genes. These V and J calls are TCRdb output, not the study's own analysis. Recorded for this sample are over 20,000 distinct CDR3 sequences; 60% to 75% of them occurred a single time. The biggest ten clones account for just over 8.5% of the sample.

With regard to this clonotype: Its target antigen remains unknown. The sample holds no much larger clone one base away, and base qualities are not on file.

Study-wide findings and limitations: In convalescent patients, a median around 83% of post-vaccine SARS-CoV-2-reactive clones were detected only after vaccination, and vaccine-specific priming was suggested by this finding. The median number of SARS-CoV-2-reactive clonotypes rose from about 19 after infection to 30 to 45 after vaccination, but the change was not significant. Of the vaccine-specific clones found in convalescent patients, nearly all (304 of 307) were mono-reactive for SARS-CoV-2 spike instead of being cross-reactive with common cold coronaviruses. Relatively few convalescent patients were included in the study, and early timepoints after natural infection were not analyzed.

The specimen sequenced was CD4+ T cells from blood, cultured in vitro. This sequence originates from a human donor who had recovered from COVID-19.

The DNA sequence reads TGCAGTGGAAGGGGCCAGGTGGATGGCTACACCTTC. This sequence encodes CSGRGQVDGYTF. This chain is built from TRBV20-1 and TRBJ1-2; the D region possibly corresponds to TRBD1 (5 bases align). The CDR3 holds 12 amino acids from the cysteine to the phenylalanine. Here the CDR3 DNA is all that survives: 36 bases in frame from base 1. CDR1 and CDR2 are read off the germline V gene (reference sequence) as DFQATT and SNEGSKA. V lost 7 bases and J lost 6 bases; the stretch between them is 15 bases long.